A selection of T cell receptor beta chains follows, all from one sample in a study of T cell responses to AZD1222 COVID-19 vaccine. The table came from immunoSEQ multiplex PCR; TCRdb's copy has only in-frame clones and leaves some out. This sample has 130,000 to 150,000 clones, with roughly 88% found just once. This sample comprised peripheral blood, obtained 28 days after the second dose of the MenACWY control vaccine. The receptors were gathered from an adult who received the MenACWY meningococcal vaccine as a control. The CDR3 runs from the conserved cysteine through the conserved F or W. A D gene is named only where the DNA matches it firmly. Not all rows give a size; the values are once, few, many and, for expanded clones, a class.

J | size | D | V | DNA | CDR3
TRBJ2-7 | . | TRBD1 | TRBV11-3 | TGTGCCAGCAGCCTCCGACAGGGCACCTACGAGCAGTACTTC | CASSLRQGTYEQYF
TRBJ1-1 | . | . | TRBV18 | TGTGCCAGCTCACCACAAGGGGCTGGGAACACTGAAGCTTTCTTT | CASSPQGAGNTEAFF
TRBJ2-1 | . | . | TRBV3-1/TRBV3-2 | TGTGCCAGCAGCCAAGGGACCACTCACCTTACTTACAATGAGCAGTTCTTC | CASSQGTTHLTYNEQFF
TRBJ1-2 | . | . | TRBV24-1 | TGTGCCACCAGTGATTGGGGGACCTTCTACACCTTC | CATSDWGTFYTF
TRBJ2-7 | . | . | TRBV6-2/TRBV6-3 | TGTGCCAGCAGTTACTCGACCAGGGGAGGCTACGAGCAGTACTTC | CASSYSTRGGYEQYF
TRBJ2-5 | . | TRBD2 | TRBV7-3 | TGTGCCAGCAGCAAAGGACTAGGGGAGACCCAGTACTTC | CASSKGLGETQYF
TRBJ1-6 | . | . | TRBV6-4 | TGTGCCAGCAACGAGGGTTGGGGCTCACCCCTCCACTTT | CASNEGWGSPLHF
TRBJ2-3 | once | . | TRBV6-2/TRBV6-3 | TGTGCCAGCAGTTACGGTCCGGCCGCAGGGTATGATACGCAGTATTTT | CASSYGPAAGYDTQYF
TRBJ2-3 | . | . | TRBV5-1 | TGCGCCAGCAGCCCGGGCGCCACAGGGACTAGCACAGATACGCAGTATTTT | CASSPGATGTSTDTQYF
TRBJ1-6 | few | . | TRBV24-1 | TGTGCCACCAGTGACGGAGTTTCCCTCCACTTT | CATSDGVSLHF